The rows below give T cell receptor beta chains drawn from one sample of a study of blood T cell repertoires in COVID-19. TCRdb's table, derived via immunoSEQ multiplex PCR, lists solely in-frame clones and lacks some. The sample shows hundreds of thousands of clones, about nine tenths of them seen only once. Source material: PBMCs or T cells enriched from blood (not recorded which). These receptors all come from a woman aged 40 to 50 who had recovered from COVID-19. Each CDR3 is given with its conserved first and last residue. The D gene is left open where the match is weak. Clone size appears in some rows only: once, few, many, or a class for an expanded clone.

clone size | J gene | D gene | CDR3 length | V gene | CDR3 DNA | CDR3 protein
few | TRBJ2-1 | NA | 13 | TRBV19 | TGTGCCAGTAGCATCAGGGGTGGCAATGAGCAGTTCTTC | CASSIRGGNEQFF
NA | TRBJ2-2 | NA | 16 | TRBV7-2 | TGTGCCAGCACCCCTCGGAGCGTCACGAACACCGGGGAGCTGTTTTTT | CASTPRSVTNTGELFF
NA | TRBJ2-3 | TRBD2 | 16 | TRBV4-2 | TGTGCCAGCAGCGTTCGACTAGCGGGAGGCTCAGATACGCAGTATTTT | CASSVRLAGGSDTQYF
NA | TRBJ2-1 | TRBD2 | 16 | TRBV29-1 | TGCAGCGTTGCCACGACTAGCGGGAGGGCTCACAATGAGCAGTTCTTC | CSVATTSGRAHNEQFF
NA | TRBJ2-5 | NA | 14 | TRBV10-3 | TGTGCCATCAGTCCAGCAGGGGTGGGGGAGACCCAGTACTTC | CAISPAGVGETQYF
NA | TRBJ2-1 | NA | 13 | TRBV19 | TGTGCCAGTAGTATTACAGGCAACAATGAGCAGTTCTTC | CASSITGNNEQFF
NA | TRBJ2-4 | NA | 13 | TRBV7-3 | TGTGCCAGCAGCTCGGACTCTAAAGGCATTCAGTACTTC | CASSSDSKGIQYF
NA | TRBJ2-7 | NA | 13 | TRBV24-1 | TGTGCCACCAGCGGGGCGGGGTCCTACGAGCAGTACTTC | CATSGAGSYEQYF
NA | TRBJ2-1 | TRBD2 | 14 | TRBV7-3 | TGTGCCAGCAGCTTAGCGGGAGGGTACAATGAGCAGTTCTTC | CASSLAGGYNEQFF
once | TRBJ1-3 | TRBD1 | 14 | TRBV10-3 | TGTGCCACAGGGACAGTTATCTCTGGAAACACCATATATTTT | CATGTVISGNTIYF
once | TRBJ1-1 | TRBD1 | 13 | TRBV15 | TGTGCCACCTCGGGACAGGGAAAGACTGAAGCTTTCTTT | CATSGQGKTEAFF
few | TRBJ2-5 | TRBD1 | 12 | TRBV29-1 | TGCAGCGTCGCCAGGGGGCAAGAGACCCAGTACTTC | CSVARGQETQYF
NA | TRBJ2-7 | NA | 14 | TRBV7-9 | TGTGCCAGCAGCTTAGTCCCGGAGATCAACGAGCAGTACTTC | CASSLVPEINEQYF
once | TRBJ1-2 | TRBD1 | 16 | TRBV7-9 | TGTGCCAGCAGCTCGGTAACACAGGGGTTTGACTATGGCTACACCTTC | CASSSVTQGFDYGYTF
once | TRBJ2-1 | NA | 16 | TRBV4-3 | TGCGCCAGCAGCCCGAATGGGGTGGGACTTACAAATGAGCAGTTCTTC | CASSPNGVGLTNEQFF
once | TRBJ2-3 | TRBD2 | 13 | TRBV24-1 | TGTGCCACCGAAGCGGGAGCAACAGATACGCAGTATTTT | CATEAGATDTQYF
NA | TRBJ1-4 | TRBD1 | 14 | TRBV7-9 | TGTGCCAGCAGCTTAGAGGGGGCTGGAGAAAAACTGTTTTTT | CASSLEGAGEKLFF
NA | TRBJ2-5 | TRBD2 | 17 | TRBV11-3 | TGTGCCAGCAGCTCTGGGACTAGCGGGGGGGCGGAAGAGACCCAGTACTTC | CASSSGTSGGAEETQYF
NA | TRBJ1-2 | NA | 11 | TRBV19 | TGTGCCACCCGGAGGGGAGGTGGCTACACCTTC | CATRRGGGYTF
once | TRBJ1-3 | TRBD1 | 16 | TRBV7-2 | TGTGCCAGCAGCTTATGGACAGGGAATAGTGGAAACACCATATATTTT | CASSLWTGNSGNTIYF
once | TRBJ1-1 | TRBD1 | 13 | TRBV6-5 | TGTGCCAGCAGTTACTCACAGGGGCGGGCTGCTTTCTTT | CASSYSQGRAAFF
NA | TRBJ2-2 | NA | 13 | TRBV12-3/TRBV12-4 | TGTGCCAGCAGGCCGGACAGAGACGGGGAGCTGTTTTTT | CASRPDRDGELFF
NA | TRBJ2-7 | NA | 14 | TRBV5-1 | TGCGCCAGCACTCTCTTTGGGGGGGCAGGCGAGCAGTACTTC | CASTLFGGAGEQYF
NA | TRBJ2-5 | TRBD2 | 14 | TRBV6-4 | TGTGCCAGCAGCCGGGAAGCGGGAGTTGAGACCCAGTACTTC | CASSREAGVETQYF
NA | TRBJ1-2 | TRBD1 | 15 | TRBV5-6 | TGTGCCAGCAGCCCCGACCCGACAGGGGTTAGCGGCTACACCTTC | CASSPDPTGVSGYTF
NA | TRBJ2-7 | NA | 14 | TRBV3-1/TRBV3-2 | TGTGCCAGCAGCCAAGTTGGGGGGACCTACGAGCAGTACTTC | CASSQVGGTYEQYF
NA | TRBJ2-1 | NA | 15 | TRBV7-7 | TGTGCTAGCAGCTTAGAATCTAGCTCCTACAATGAGCAGTTCTTC | CASSLESSSYNEQFF
NA | TRBJ2-1 | TRBD2 | 17 | TRBV24-1 | TGTGCCACCAGTGACGCCTCCTTTGGCGGGGGGAGTTATGAGCAGTTCTTC | CATSDASFGGGSYEQFF
NA | TRBJ2-7 | NA | 15 | TRBV3-1/TRBV3-2 | TGTGCCAGCAGCCAAGTAAACGGGGGATATGGGGAGCAGTACTTC | CASSQVNGGYGEQYF
NA | TRBJ2-7 | TRBD2 | 14 | TRBV6-2/TRBV6-3 | TGTGCCAGCAGTGGGACTAGCGGGAGCCACGAGCAGTACTTC | CASSGTSGSHEQYF
NA | TRBJ2-1 | TRBD2 | 15 | TRBV9 | TGTGCCAGCAGCCTTCTAGCGGGGGAATACAATGAGCAGTTCTTC | CASSLLAGEYNEQFF
once | TRBJ1-1 | NA | 15 | TRBV6-5 | TGTGCCAGCAGGGGACTTGGGGGAGCGAACACTGAAGCTTTCTTT | CASRGLGGANTEAFF
NA | TRBJ2-3 | TRBD2 | 15 | TRBV13 | TGTGCCAGCAGCTTAGCTAGCGGGACTGCAGATACGCAGTATTTT | CASSLASGTADTQYF
NA | TRBJ2-3 | TRBD2 | 17 | TRBV5-1 | TGCGCCAGCAGCCCTGGAGGCACTAGCGGTGGCACAGATACGCAGTATTTT | CASSPGGTSGGTDTQYF
NA | TRBJ1-6 | NA | 17 | TRBV28 | TGTGCCAGCAGTTCGGGAGGGGGTCTACCCCTGGGTTCACCCCTCCACTTT | CASSSGGGLPLGSPLHF
NA | TRBJ2-4 | TRBD2 | 16 | TRBV7-6 | TGTGCCAGCAGCCAGGGACTAGCGGGAGGGCCGGACATTCAGTACTTC | CASSQGLAGGPDIQYF
NA | TRBJ2-5 | NA | 14 | TRBV10-3 | TGTGCCATCAGTGAGTCGGGCCAGCAAGAGACCCAGTACTTC | CAISESGQQETQYF